The TCR beta chain described here comes from a study of blood T cell repertoires in COVID-19 (TCRdb year 2020). With respect to the entire study: The collaborator samples originated in the United States, Italy and Spain and spanned the acute and convalescent phases of COVID-19. The material from the prospective study consisted of cDNA or gDNA derived from T cells, B-cell-depleted T cells, or PBMCs. Deeply sampled blood TCRbeta repertoires from subjects exposed to, actively infected with, or recovered from COVID-19 were included in the dataset. The repertoires were released in a freely available public database intended as a resource for research on the immune response to SARS-CoV-2. The samples were drawn from the first 160 participants of the ongoing ImmuneRACE study and from 1,254 subjects provided by 6 global collaborators. The sample metadata nearly always contained a de-identified subject ID, COVID-19 status, age in years and sex. Where available, HLA class I and class II types were taken from metadata supplied by the sample provider and were not determined by assay-based typing. The study at large found these results: How much clinical and demographic metadata was included differed by source and by participant, and the metadata was provided uncurated.

TCRbeta CDR3 regions were amplified from genomic DNA by means of the immunoSEQ Assay, a bias-controlled multiplex PCR. In the original analysis: The number of nucleated cells in each sample was estimated by amplification of reference gene primers within the assay. Sequence reads were collapsed and filtered to measure the absolute abundance of every unique TCRbeta CDR3 rearrangement. For each sample, productive Simpson clonality was calculated by taking the square root of Simpson's diversity index across productive rearrangements. This is the immuneACCESS table as TCRdb keeps it, with only in-frame sequences that have V and J called. A part of the clones is gone; compared with another copy, unresolved V genes explain less than half, and the rest is unexplained. V and J calls and clone size follow that table, whereas D and trimming were derived from the DNA. The sample contains about 43,000 clones, around 80% of them found a single time. Together, the top ten hold 20% to 30% of the sample.

A remark on this clone: Its specific antigen is unknown. Per-base qualities were not stored, and no clone one base away is much larger.

Collaborating institutions collected whole blood in K2EDTA tubes following their own protocols. Collaborator samples were shipped for TCRbeta analysis as frozen whole blood, isolated PBMCs, or DNA extracted from either sample type. V and J lose 2 bases and 0 bases, and a span of 14 bases separates them. The CDR3 has 16 amino acids, counting the end cysteine and phenylalanine. Of the read, only the CDR3 DNA is kept; its 48 bases are in frame from base 1. CDR1 and CDR2 are read off the germline V gene as SGHRS and YFSETQ. The receptor chain draws on TRBV5-1 and TRBJ1-1; tentative D gene TRBD1, with 6 bases matching. The material sequenced was peripheral blood. This receptor was taken from a woman in her sixties or seventies with acute or convalescent COVID-19. The DNA sequence is as follows: TGCGCCAGCAGCTTCCTAGGGGGTGCAATGAACACTGAAGCTTTCTTT. This yields the protein CASSFLGGAMNTEAFF.